The clone carrying this T cell receptor (beta chain) was observed a handful of times. What it binds is not known. Germline V CDR1 and CDR2: SGHTA, FQGNSA. V trimming: 5 bases; J trimming: 1 base; junction bases outside the gene matches: 7. The CDR3 length is 15 residues. A multiplex PCR was run with 60 Vbeta primers and 13 Jbeta primers. Here immunoSEQ multiplex PCR was the method, and the copy in TCRdb shows in-frame clones only, minus some. The repertoire holds roughly 86,000 clones, with about two thirds as singletons. These data originate in a study of cytomegalovirus exposure and HLA in healthy donors. General observations from the study: Sequencing likely produced, as an artifact, a cluster of highly shared sequence variants.

The TCR originated in a man in his sixties in good health and CMV-seronegative. The sample taken for sequencing was PBMCs. The chain employs TRBV7-2 and TRBJ2-5; 7 positions match TRBD2. CDR3 nucleotide sequence: TGTGCCAGCAGCCCCTCGCGGGGGACCCAAGAGACCCAGTACTTC. Residues: CASSPSRGTQETQYF.